This T cell receptor beta chain was documented in a study of blood T cell repertoires in COVID-19. About the study: Material from acute and convalescent COVID-19 was sourced from the United States, Italy and Spain. T cells, B-cell-depleted T cells, or PBMCs supplied cDNA or gDNA.

In the authors' methods: How many nucleated cells were present was estimated from reference gene primer amplification. Some clones are missing from TCRdb's copy, which holds only in-frame ones; the method was immunoSEQ multiplex PCR. V, J and clone size derive from that table, while D and trimming were established from the DNA sequence. The table has over 60,000 clones, 76% seen once. This TCR was sampled from a woman at least 80 years old with acute or convalescent COVID-19. Sequences were obtained from peripheral blood.

The CDR3 is CASSFPGEGYTF. DNA for the CDR3: TGTGCCAGCAGTTTCCCAGGGGAGGGCTACACCTTC. This chain uses TRBV27 with TRBJ1-2, with D tentatively TRBD1 (6 bases). The germline V gene encodes CDR1 MNHEY and CDR2 SMNVEV (reference sequence). This CDR3 has 12 amino acids. V lost 3 bases, J lost 8 bases, and 10 bases lay in between.